The 5 T cell receptor beta chains reported below all come from one sample, sequenced in a study of human T cells and chemical hapten exposure. Each CDR3 protein is one row after TCRdb ran MiXCR on the RACE reads. The data contain 180,000 or so distinct CDR3 sequences, under 25% of them seen just once; the ten biggest clones take up about 7%. Described time point: patch test 1, 2 weeks after DPC sensitization. Treatment given: therapeutic diphenylcyclopropenone sensitization with weekly scalp DPC. This specimen consisted of whole blood, obtained in connection with sensitization to the hapten diphenylcyclopropenone (DPC). Receptors originate from a woman aged 45-60 years with alopecia areata. Some clones in this sample may be carry-over from other donors' samples.

Comments on this clonotype: A read error may produce the germline difference seen at one junction end. The chain has TRBV12-3 or TRBV12-4 and TRBJ2-7; D could derive from TRBD1 or TRBD2 (6 bases each). This CDR3 contains 13 residues. The CDR3 coding sequence is TGTGCCAGCAGTGGGAAGGGGGTTCGGGAGCAGTATTTC. Its translation: CASSGKGVREQYF.

This clonotype was counted only a few times. V and J are TRBV7-2 and TRBJ1-1; perhaps TRBD1 as D (6 bases). CDR1 and CDR2 from the germline V gene are SGHTA and FQGNSA. CDR3 size: 14 residues. With 8 bases removed from V and 7 bases from J, the gap between germline ends came to 20 bases. The CDR3 protein is CASRPPGAGFEAFF. The CDR3 DNA follows: TGTGCCAGCCGCCCCCCAGGGGCAGGATTTGAAGCTTTCTTT.

This clonotype was detected many times. The J gene is TRBJ1-5, the V gene TRBV2; D not resolved. The CDR3 loop spans 14 amino acids. V lost 0 bases, J lost 2 bases, and 5 bases lay in between. The germline V gene has CDR1 SNHLY and CDR2 FYNNEI. This CDR3 is CASSEAIRNQPQHF. CDR3 bases: TGTGCCAGCAGTGAAGCCATCCGCAATCAGCCCCAGCATTTT. Combining the CDR3 with reference TRBV2 and TRBJ1-5 gives the whole variable domain EPEVTQTPSHQVTQMGQEVILRCVPISNHLYFYWYRQILGQKVEFLVSFYNNEISEKSEIFDDQFSVERPDGSNFTLKIRSTKLEDSAMYFCASSEAIRNQPQHFGDGTRLSIL.

This clonotype turned up a few times. The CDR3 DNA reads as TGTGCCAGCACCTCCACTATCCACCCGTCCAATGAGCAGTTCTTC. Its protein is CASTSTIHPSNEQFF. V and J are TRBV7-8 and TRBJ2-1; no clear D. Germline CDR1 is SGHVS and CDR2 is FQNEAQ. V lost 7 bases and J 6 bases, leaving 19 bases between the germline ends. The CDR3 is 15 amino acids.

This sequence joins TRBV27 and TRBJ1-5; D not certain. V was shortened by 2 bases and J by 5 bases, with 7 bases between the two germline ends. The CDR3 is made up of 13 amino acids. Per germline, CDR1 MNHEY and CDR2 SMNVEV (reference sequence). In DNA form, the CDR3 reads TGTGCCAGCAGTTTACGGGTCTATCAGCCCCAGCATTTT. Translating gives CASSLRVYQPQHF.